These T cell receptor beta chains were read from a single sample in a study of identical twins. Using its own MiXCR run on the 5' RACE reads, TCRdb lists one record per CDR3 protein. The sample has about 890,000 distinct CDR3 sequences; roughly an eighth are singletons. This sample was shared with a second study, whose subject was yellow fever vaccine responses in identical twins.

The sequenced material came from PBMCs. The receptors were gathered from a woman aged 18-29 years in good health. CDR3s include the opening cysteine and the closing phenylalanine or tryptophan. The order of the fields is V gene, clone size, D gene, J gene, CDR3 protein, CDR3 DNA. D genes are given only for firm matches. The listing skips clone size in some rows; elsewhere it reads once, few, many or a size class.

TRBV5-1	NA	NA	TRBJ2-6	CASSPTSSAHGANVLTF	TGCGCCAGCAGCCCCACCTCTTCGGCGCACGGGGCCAACGTCCTGACTTTC
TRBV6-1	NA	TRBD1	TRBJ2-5	CASSEGGQYQETQYF	TGTGCCAGCAGTGAAGGGGGACAGTACCAAGAGACCCAGTACTTC
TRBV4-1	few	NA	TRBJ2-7	CASSQETPRGREQYF	TGCGCCAGCAGCCAAGAAACCCCCAGGGGACGCGAGCAGTACTTC
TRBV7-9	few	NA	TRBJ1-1	CASSLVVQEVAFF	TGTGCCAGCAGCTTGGTAGTTCAGGAAGTGGCTTTCTTT
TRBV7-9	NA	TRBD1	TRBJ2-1	CASSPLDRVHEQFF	TGTGCCAGCAGCCCCCTGGACAGGGTCCATGAGCAGTTCTTC
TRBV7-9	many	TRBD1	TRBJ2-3	CASSGTEGTQYF	TGTGCCAGCAGCGGGACAGAGGGTACGCAGTATTTT
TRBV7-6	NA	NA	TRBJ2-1	CASSFNEDEQFF	TGTGCCAGCAGCTTTAACGAGGATGAGCAGTTCTTC
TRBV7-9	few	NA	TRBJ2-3	CASSLAQAGTDTQYF	TGTGCCAGCAGCTTAGCGCAGGCCGGCACAGATACGCAGTATTTT
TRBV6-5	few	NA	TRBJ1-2	CASSYSRLINYGYTF	TGTGCCAGCAGTTACTCACGGCTGATTAACTATGGCTACACCTTC
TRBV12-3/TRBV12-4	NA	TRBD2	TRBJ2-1	CASSPNPKRGSYNEQFF	TGTGCCAGCAGTCCTAATCCGAAGCGGGGGAGCTACAATGAGCAGTTCTTC
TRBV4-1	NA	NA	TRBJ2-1	CASSQAPSPSYNEQFF	TGCGCCAGCAGCCAAGCCCCCTCCCCCTCCTACAATGAGCAGTTCTTC
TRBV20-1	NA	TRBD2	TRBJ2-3	CCARRLGGDTDTQYF	TGCTGTGCTAGAAGGCTGGGGGGGGACACAGATACGCAGTATTTT
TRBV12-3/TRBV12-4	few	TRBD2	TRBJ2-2	CASSFSPGLANTGELFF	TGTGCCAGCAGTTTCTCCCCGGGACTAGCGAACACCGGGGAGCTGTTTTTT
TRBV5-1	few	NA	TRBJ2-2	CASSLEWVGDLFF	TGCGCCAGCAGCTTGGAATGGGTCGGGGACCTGTTTTTT
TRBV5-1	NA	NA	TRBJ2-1	CASTLGLTPYNEQFF	TGCGCCAGCACCCTCGGACTTACCCCCTACAATGAGCAGTTCTTC
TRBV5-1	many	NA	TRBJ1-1	CASSLLAPNTEAFF	TGCGCCAGCAGCTTGCTGGCCCCGAACACTGAAGCTTTCTTT
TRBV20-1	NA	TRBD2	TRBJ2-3	CSASTSGYGTDTQYF	TGCAGTGCTAGTACTAGCGGCTATGGCACAGATACGCAGTATTTT
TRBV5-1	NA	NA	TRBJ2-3	CASSLWPTGSDTQYF	TGCGCCAGCAGCTTGTGGCCCACTGGGTCAGATACGCAGTATTTT
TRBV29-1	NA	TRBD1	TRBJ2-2	CSVVPGQGIGELFF	TGCAGCGTTGTTCCTGGACAGGGTATCGGGGAGCTGTTTTTT
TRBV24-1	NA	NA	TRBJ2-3	CATSDLNSGTDTQYF	TGTGCCACCAGTGATTTGAACAGCGGCACAGATACGCAGTATTTT
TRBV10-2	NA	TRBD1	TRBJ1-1	CASNSPDRVNTEAFF	TGCGCCAGCAATAGTCCCGACAGGGTGAACACTGAAGCTTTCTTT
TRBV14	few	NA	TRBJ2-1	CASSQDYGGGLSSYNEQFF	TGTGCCAGCAGCCAAGATTACGGGGGCGGGCTCAGCTCCTACAATGAGCAGTTCTTC
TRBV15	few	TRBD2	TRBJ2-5	CATSAPGTSGKETQYF	TGTGCCACCAGCGCCCCCGGGACTAGCGGAAAAGAGACCCAGTACTTC
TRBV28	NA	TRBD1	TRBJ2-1	CASSTGGVEQFF	TGTGCCAGCAGTACAGGGGGCGTTGAGCAGTTCTTC
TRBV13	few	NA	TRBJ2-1	CASRAETYNEQFF	TGTGCCAGCAGAGCAGAGACCTACAATGAGCAGTTCTTC
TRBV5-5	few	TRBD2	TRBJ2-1	CASSLVFLAGTYNEQFF	TGTGCCAGCAGCTTGGTATTCCTAGCGGGGACTTACAATGAGCAGTTCTTC